This T cell receptor (beta chain) was recorded in a study of graft-versus-host responses after intestinal transplantation. Turning to the study itself: Every recipient had anti-thymocyte globulin induction and about three years of tacrolimus plus steroids. Regarding the study as a whole: GvH clone levels peaked in circulation, and this peak was associated with early post-transplant HvG declines. Some GvH clones appeared in ileal mucosa or blood before recipient bone marrow.

Assay used: immunoSEQ multiplex PCR; TCRdb lists only in-frame clones, some missing. The data hold approximately 100,000 clones, with 93% observed a single time. With regard to this clone: What it binds is unknown.

The CDR3 sequence is 11 residues long. Germline CDR1 is MGHDK and CDR2 is SYGVNS. V lost 3 bases and J 2 bases, leaving 2 bases between the germline ends. The sample here was unstimulated CD8+ T cells sorted from spleen or lymph node cells, taken before intestinal transplant. The receptor was derived from a human donor who received an intestinal transplant. This chain connects TRBV25-1 to TRBJ2-7; D remains ambiguous. CDR3 sequence: CASSDTYEQYF. DNA for the CDR3: TGTGCCAGCAGTGACACCTACGAGCAGTACTTC.